Presented here are 2 T cell receptor beta chains from one specimen sequenced in a study of blood T cell repertoires in COVID-19. This table comes from immunoSEQ multiplex PCR, and its TCRdb copy is limited to in-frame clones, with some not included. The table shows about 150,000 clones, with over 80% occurring only once. The sample was peripheral blood. The source is a man between 50 and 59 years old who had recovered from COVID-19.

The chain employs TRBV7-6 and TRBJ2-2; TRBD2 aligns across 8 bases. The CDR3 sequence is 14 residues long. Trimming took 5 bases from V and 5 from J; bases not matched to a gene: 4. Germline lookup yields CDR1 SGHVS and CDR2 FNYEAQ. The DNA for the CDR3 is TGTGCCAGCAGCCTGACTAGCGCAACCGGGGAGCTGTTTTTT. It translates to CASSLTSATGELFF.

The J gene is TRBJ2-1, the V gene TRBV5-1; 7 bases are shared with TRBD2. The junction had 9 bases not matched to a gene; V was cut back by 5 bases and J by 10 bases. The CDR3 length is 13 residues. The germline V gene has CDR1 SGHRS and CDR2 YFSETQ. The CDR3 here is CASRLTGEGEQFF. Here the CDR3 DNA reads TGCGCCAGCAGGCTAACGGGGGAGGGAGAGCAGTTCTTC. Full variable domain (remainder filled in from reference TRBV5-1 and TRBJ2-1): KAGVTQTPRYLIKTRGQQVTLSCSPISGHRSVSWYQQTPGQGLQFLFEYFSETQRNKGNFPGRFSGRQFSNSRSEMNVSTLELGDSALYLCASRLTGEGEQFFGPGTRLTVL.